These 3 T cell receptor beta chains were sequenced from one sample in a study of tumor and adjacent non-tumor tissue in lung cancer. Three rounds of nested PCR, following a modified ARM-PCR protocol, produced the TCRbeta library. Using its own MiXCR run on the multiplex PCR reads, TCRdb lists one record per CDR3 protein. The table lists about 200,000 distinct CDR3 sequences, around 71% of them singletons. No cell sorting was done before RNA was extracted from the tissue. Sample: lung tumor tissue. Source of these receptors: a man aged 55 to 70 with non-small cell lung cancer.

In this sample, this clonotype turned up a few times. The chain couples TRBV20-1 to TRBJ1-1; the D is unclear. This CDR3 region has 13 residues. V lost 3 bases, J lost 0 bases, and 8 bases lay in between. Germline CDR1 and CDR2: DFQATT and SNEGSKA (reference sequence). CDR3 coding DNA: TGCAGTGCTAGTAGTAGCATGAACACTGAAGCTTTCTTT. Translation: CSASSSMNTEAFF.

This clonotype has more than one count but fewer than ten. This chain joins TRBV12-3 or TRBV12-4 and TRBJ2-7, with unresolved D. The CDR3 extends over 13 amino acids. V lost 3 bases and J 1 base, leaving 7 bases between the germline ends. As DNA, the CDR3 is TGTGCCAGCAGTTTTCTAGGGTCCTACGAGCAGTACTTC. Amino acids: CASSFLGSYEQYF.

This clonotype was observed a single time. At one of its ends the junction is not consistent with the germline gene, which may arise from a read error. This rearrangement joins TRBV12-3 or TRBV12-4 to TRBJ1-1, with 8 nucleotides matching TRBD1. This CDR3 has 13 residues. CDR3 region: CASNPRGPTEASF. CDR3 bases: TGTGCCAGCAACCCCAGGGGGCCCACTGAAGCTTCCTTT.